These T cell receptor beta chains were read from a single sample in a study of neurological immune-mediated disorders. TCRdb independently ran MiXCR on the 5' RACE reads; one entry per CDR3 protein. The sample consists of approximately 46,000 distinct CDR3 sequences, roughly 10% of them appearing once. The sequencing input was PBMCs. The receptors were gathered from a woman aged 40 to 50 in good health. Each CDR3 is given with its conserved first and last residue. A D gene is named only where the DNA matches it firmly. The size field reads once, few, many or a size class.

CDR3nt	CDR3aa	d_gene	abundance	v_gene	j_gene
TGTGCCAGCAGCCATCGGCCCGGACAGGGTCGTCATTCACCCCTCCACTTT	CASSHRPGQGRHSPLHF	TRBD1	many	TRBV3-1	TRBJ1-6
TGCAGTGCTAAACCTTCCCCGGGGGGCAATCAGCCCCAGCATTTT	CSAKPSPGGNQPQHF	NA	many	TRBV20-1	TRBJ1-5
TGCAGCGTTGAAAACGTGGGCGGGATCAGGTACCATGAGCAGTTCTTC	CSVENVGGIRYHEQFF	NA	many	TRBV29-1	TRBJ2-1
TGTGCCAGCAGCCAAATCGCCGGGACAGGGAACGAGCAGTACTTC	CASSQIAGTGNEQYF	TRBD1	many	TRBV12-3/TRBV12-4	TRBJ2-7
TGTGCCAGCAGCCAAGGGGTCGCAGACGGTGAGCAGTTCTTC	CASSQGVADGEQFF	NA	many	TRBV4-2	TRBJ2-1
TGTGCCAGCAGTTCCTGGACATCAAATAACTATGGCTACACCTTC	CASSSWTSNNYGYTF	NA	many	TRBV7-2	TRBJ1-2
TGCGCCAGCAGTCCCTCTCGGACTAGCGGCTACAATGAGCAGTTCTTC	CASSPSRTSGYNEQFF	TRBD2	many	TRBV4-3	TRBJ2-1
TGTGCCAGCAGCGTATACAGGGAGGTCTATGGCTACACCTTC	CASSVYREVYGYTF	NA	many	TRBV7-2	TRBJ1-2
TGTGCCAGCAGCTTAGGGTGGAGCACAGGGGGCACTGAAGCTTTCTTT	CASSLGWSTGGTEAFF	TRBD1	many	TRBV7-8	TRBJ1-1
TGTGCCAGCAGTCCTACAGGACTAGCGGGGTATACGCAGTATTTT	CASSPTGLAGYTQYF	TRBD2	many	TRBV12-3/TRBV12-4	TRBJ2-3
TGTGCCAGCAACTTCGAGGGTTTTGTGGCCGGGGAGCTGTTTTTT	CASNFEGFVAGELFF	NA	many	TRBV7-2	TRBJ2-2
TGTGCCAGCAGCCGAGCTCGGCTGTTTTTT	CASSRARLFF	NA	few	TRBV3-2	TRBJ2-2
TGCAGTGCTAGTCCGGGCGGCAATGGCAATCAGCCCCAGCATTTT	CSASPGGNGNQPQHF	NA	many	TRBV20-1	TRBJ1-5
TGTGCCAGCAGCAGACGACTAGCTGGTACAGATACGCAGTATTTT	CASSRRLAGTDTQYF	TRBD2	many	TRBV7-3	TRBJ2-3